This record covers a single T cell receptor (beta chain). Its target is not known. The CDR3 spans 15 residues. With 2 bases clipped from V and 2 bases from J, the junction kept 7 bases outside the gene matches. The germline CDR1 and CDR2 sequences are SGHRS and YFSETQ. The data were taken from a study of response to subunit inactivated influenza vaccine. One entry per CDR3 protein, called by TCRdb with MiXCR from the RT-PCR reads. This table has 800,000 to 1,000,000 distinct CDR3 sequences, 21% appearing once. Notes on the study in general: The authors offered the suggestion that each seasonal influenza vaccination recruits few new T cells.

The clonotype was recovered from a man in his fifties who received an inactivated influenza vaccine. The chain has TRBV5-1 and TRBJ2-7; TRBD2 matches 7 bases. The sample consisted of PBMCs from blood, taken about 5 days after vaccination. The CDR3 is CASSLDGTKPYEQYF. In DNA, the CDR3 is TGCGCCAGCAGCTTAGACGGGACTAAACCCTACGAGCAGTACTTC.